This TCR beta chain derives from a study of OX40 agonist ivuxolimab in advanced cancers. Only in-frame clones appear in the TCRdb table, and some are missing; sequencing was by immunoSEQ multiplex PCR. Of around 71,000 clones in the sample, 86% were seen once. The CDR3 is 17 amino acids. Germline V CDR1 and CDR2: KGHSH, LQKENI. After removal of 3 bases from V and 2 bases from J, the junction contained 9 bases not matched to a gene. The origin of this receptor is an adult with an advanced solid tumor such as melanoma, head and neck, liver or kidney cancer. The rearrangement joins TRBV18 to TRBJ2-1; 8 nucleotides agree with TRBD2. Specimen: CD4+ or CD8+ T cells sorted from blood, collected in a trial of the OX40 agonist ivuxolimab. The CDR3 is CASSPWGSGSTYNEQFF. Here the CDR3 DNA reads TGTGCCAGCTCACCTTGGGGAAGCGGGAGTACCTACAATGAGCAGTTCTTC.